This T cell receptor (beta chain) stems from a study of blood T cell repertoires in COVID-19. Overall study: Acute-phase and convalescent COVID-19 samples originated in the United States, Italy and Spain.

Assay: immunoSEQ multiplex PCR; the TCRdb copy retains only in-frame clones and omits some. The data show 390,000 or so clones, 80% to 90% seen once. The CDR3 sequence is 12 residues long. Trimming removed 2 bases from V and 2 bases from J, with 4 bases in between. The V gene's germline CDR1 is KGHSH and CDR2 LQKENI. The receptor was isolated from a woman aged 45 to 65 who had recovered from COVID-19. The genes are TRBV18 and TRBJ2-7, with D uncertain. The sequencing sample was made of PBMCs or T cells enriched from blood (not recorded which). For the CDR3, the DNA is TGTGCCAGCTCACCAGAGGCCTACGAGCAGTACTTC. Protein product: CASSPEAYEQYF.